Listed below are T cell receptor beta chains from one sample, sequenced in a study of cytomegalovirus exposure and HLA in healthy donors. Clones were sequenced by immunoSEQ multiplex PCR, and TCRdb holds only the in-frame ones, with some missing. This sample lists 60,000 to 70,000 clones; its ten largest clones have approximately 15%. Sequenced sample: PBMCs. The receptors shown here come from a boy aged 10-17 years in good health and CMV-seronegative. CDR3s include the opening cysteine and the closing phenylalanine or tryptophan. Each record gives: clone size, J gene, CDR3 length, V gene, D gene, CDR3 protein, CDR3 DNA. The D gene is left open where the match is weak. Clone size appears in some rows only: once, few, many, or a class for an expanded clone.

-,TRBJ1-5,14,TRBV7-9,-,CASSQPGGDQPQHF,TGTGCCAGCAGCCAACCGGGGGGCGATCAGCCCCAGCATTTT
large,TRBJ1-1,13,TRBV7-9,-,CACGGEGDVEAFF,TGTGCCTGTGGTGGCGAGGGCGACGTTGAAGCTTTCTTT
-,TRBJ2-3,19,TRBV5-1,TRBD2,CASSLVQASGGVGTDTQYF,TGCGCCAGCAGCTTGGTCCAGGCTAGCGGGGGGGTTGGCACAGATACGCAGTATTTT
-,TRBJ1-4,15,TRBV7-2,-,CASSQGAVTNEKLFF,TGTGCCAGCAGCCAGGGCGCAGTAACTAATGAAAAACTGTTTTTT
-,TRBJ2-7,17,TRBV7-9,TRBD1,CASSLDPDRIRTYEQYF,TGTGCCAGCAGCTTAGACCCGGACAGGATAAGGACCTACGAGCAGTACTTC
-,TRBJ2-3,14,TRBV4-2,-,CASSQDRGLDTQYF,TGTGCCAGCAGCCAAGATAGAGGGTTAGATACGCAGTATTTT
-,TRBJ2-6,17,TRBV29-1,-,CSAEYRVGWSGANVLTF,TGCAGCGCGGAATACAGGGTGGGTTGGTCTGGGGCCAACGTCCTGACTTTC
-,TRBJ1-5,14,TRBV29-1,-,CSVVAGYGNQPQHF,TGCAGCGTTGTAGCAGGGTATGGCAATCAGCCCCAGCATTTT
-,TRBJ2-1,15,TRBV9,TRBD2,CASSRGLAGAQEQFF,TGTGCCAGCAGCCGGGGGCTAGCGGGAGCCCAGGAGCAGTTCTTC
-,TRBJ2-7,12,TRBV2,-,CAGRDTTYEQYF,TGTGCCGGGAGAGACACCACCTACGAGCAGTACTTC
-,TRBJ1-1,13,TRBV7-8,-,CASSLGGRTEAFF,TGTGCCAGCAGCTTAGGGGGGCGAACTGAAGCTTTCTTT
-,TRBJ1-2,15,TRBV5-5,-,CASSLGAGIDYGYTF,TGTGCCAGCAGCTTGGGTGCAGGGATCGACTATGGCTACACCTTC
-,TRBJ1-1,14,TRBV6-1,-,CASSLGEVGTEAFF,TGTGCCAGCTCCCTCGGGGAGGTTGGAACTGAAGCTTTCTTT
-,TRBJ2-3,14,TRBV19,-,CASRDGPAADTQYF,TGTGCCAGTAGGGATGGCCCAGCGGCAGATACGCAGTATTTT
-,TRBJ1-3,14,TRBV5-1,-,CASSPGGSGNTIYF,TGCGCCAGCAGCCCGGGGGGCTCTGGAAACACCATATATTTT
-,TRBJ2-7,12,TRBV14,-,CASSLTVYEQYF,TGTGCCAGCAGTCTTACAGTCTACGAGCAGTACTTC
-,TRBJ2-7,11,TRBV2,-,CASSVNYEQYF,TGTGCCAGCAGTGTTAACTACGAGCAGTACTTC
-,TRBJ1-1,11,TRBV20-1,-,CSASRGTEAFF,TGCAGTGCTAGTAGGGGCACTGAAGCTTTCTTT
-,TRBJ2-7,15,TRBV6-5,-,CASSYSLDSEYEQYF,TGTGCCAGCAGTTACTCCCTAGATTCGGAGTACGAGCAGTACTTC
-,TRBJ2-3,13,TRBV7-3,-,CASSFRPTRAQYF,TGTGCCAGCAGCTTTAGGCCGACGCGGGCGCAGTATTTT
-,TRBJ1-2,16,TRBV13,TRBD1,CASSSSGQTGLYGYTF,TGTGCCAGCAGCTCCTCAGGGCAGACAGGGTTGTATGGCTACACCTTC
-,TRBJ2-1,13,TRBV6-1,TRBD2,CASSEAQREPQFF,TGTGCCAGCAGTGAAGCTCAGCGGGAACCCCAGTTCTTC
-,TRBJ2-7,13,TRBV2,-,CAGNQGLGYEQYF,TGTGCCGGCAACCAGGGGTTGGGCTACGAGCAGTACTTC
-,TRBJ2-3,12,TRBV5-1,-,CASSPNTDTQYF,TGCGCCAGCAGTCCTAACACAGATACGCAGTATTTT
-,TRBJ2-6,19,TRBV5-1,TRBD2,CASSLGQTSGVSGANVLTF,TGCGCCAGCAGCTTGGGACAGACTAGCGGAGTCTCTGGGGCCAACGTCCTGACTTTC
-,TRBJ2-1,12,TRBV6-6,-,CASSYPGNEQFF,TGTGCCAGCAGTTATCCCGGGAATGAGCAGTTCTTC
-,TRBJ2-2,14,TRBV2,TRBD1,CASSGQGSTGELFF,TGTGCCAGCAGCGGACAGGGATCTACCGGGGAGCTGTTTTTT
-,TRBJ2-1,15,TRBV11-3,TRBD2,CASSLGLAGVNEQFF,TGTGCCAGCAGCCTCGGACTAGCGGGAGTCAATGAGCAGTTCTTC
-,TRBJ1-1,16,TRBV5-1,TRBD1,CASSPMDRGWVTEAFF,TGCGCCAGCAGCCCGATGGACAGGGGTTGGGTAACTGAAGCTTTCTTT
-,TRBJ1-1,14,TRBV7-9,-,CASSRGQENTEAFF,TGTGCCAGCAGCCGGGGACAAGAGAACACTGAAGCTTTCTTT
-,TRBJ1-4,15,TRBV10-1,-,CASSKMTGSSEKLFF,TGCGCCAGCAGTAAGATGACGGGGAGCAGTGAAAAACTGTTTTTT
-,TRBJ1-5,16,TRBV4-1,-,CASSQVPGSFRQPQHF,TGCGCCAGCAGCCAAGTTCCAGGGTCTTTCCGCCAGCCCCAGCATTTT
-,TRBJ2-1,17,TRBV7-9,-,CASSSPKRQAAYNEQFF,TGTGCCAGCAGCTCCCCCAAGCGACAGGCAGCATACAATGAGCAGTTCTTC
-,TRBJ1-1,16,TRBV5-1,TRBD1,CASSRTGAMRNTEAFF,TGCGCCAGCAGCCGGACAGGAGCAATGAGAAACACTGAAGCTTTCTTT
-,TRBJ1-1,15,TRBV5-1,TRBD1,CASSGGTDMNTEAFF,TGCGCCAGCAGCGGGGGGACAGATATGAACACTGAAGCTTTCTTT
-,TRBJ1-1,14,TRBV6-5,-,CASSSPGEGFRAFF,TGTGCCAGCAGTTCTCCGGGGGAGGGATTTCGAGCTTTCTTT
-,TRBJ1-1,15,TRBV14,-,CASSQDILALGEAFF,TGTGCCAGCAGCCAAGATATATTGGCCCTCGGGGAAGCTTTCTTT
-,TRBJ1-1,14,TRBV6-6,-,CASSPHQGPERAFF,TGTGCCAGCAGTCCTCATCAGGGGCCAGAGAGGGCTTTCTTT
-,TRBJ2-1,13,TRBV11-1,-,CASSSGIPGWQFF,TGTGCCAGCAGCTCGGGCATCCCAGGGTGGCAGTTCTTC
-,TRBJ1-2,16,TRBV19,-,CASSILTAAGASGYTF,TGTGCCAGTAGTATCCTCACGGCGGCAGGGGCATCCGGCTACACCTTC
-,TRBJ2-7,11,TRBV19,TRBD2,CAPGGAYEQYF,TGTGCCCCCGGGGGGGCCTACGAGCAGTACTTC
-,TRBJ1-5,15,TRBV27,-,CASSLSPGMDQPQHF,TGTGCCAGCAGTTTATCACCGGGGATGGATCAGCCCCAGCATTTT
-,TRBJ2-7,15,TRBV6-1,-,CASSEAGGGAYEQYF,TGTGCCAGCAGTGAAGCGGGAGGGGGTGCCTACGAGCAGTACTTC
-,TRBJ2-1,15,TRBV19,TRBD2,CASSGGTSGYNEQFF,TGTGCCAGTAGTGGGGGGACTAGCGGTTACAATGAGCAGTTCTTC
-,TRBJ2-1,13,TRBV10-1,-,CASSDGGGREQFF,TGCGCCAGCAGTGATGGGGGGGGCCGTGAGCAGTTCTTC
-,TRBJ1-4,14,TRBV5-1,-,CASSLTGHNEKLFF,TGCGCCAGCAGCTTGACAGGGCATAATGAAAAACTGTTTTTT
-,TRBJ2-5,14,TRBV30,TRBD1,CAWRATGGKKTQYF,TGTGCCTGGAGAGCGACAGGGGGCAAGAAGACCCAGTACTTC
-,TRBJ2-2,16,TRBV5-4,TRBD1,CASSLGQPTNTGELFF,TGTGCCAGCAGCCTGGGACAGCCGACGAACACCGGGGAGCTGTTTTTT
-,TRBJ1-1,14,TRBV5-1,-,CASSLDQGRTEAFF,TGCGCCAGCAGCTTGGACCAGGGAAGGACTGAAGCTTTCTTT
-,TRBJ1-5,16,TRBV28,TRBD1,CASEGTGVVLDQPQHF,TGTGCCTCGGAGGGGACAGGGGTGGTTCTTGATCAGCCCCAGCATTTT
-,TRBJ1-1,14,TRBV7-6,-,CASSRGGANTEAFF,TGTGCCAGCAGCCGTGGGGGGGCGAATACTGAAGCTTTCTTT
-,TRBJ2-7,17,TRBV7-6,-,CASSTFTRDANAYEQYF,TGTGCCAGCAGCACATTCACGCGGGACGCCAACGCCTACGAGCAGTACTTC
-,TRBJ2-7,14,TRBV9,TRBD2,CASSSSGMAYEQYF,TGTGCCAGCAGCTCTAGCGGGATGGCCTACGAGCAGTACTTC
-,TRBJ2-7,13,TRBV29-1,TRBD1,CSVEDRESYEQYF,TGCAGCGTTGAGGACAGGGAGTCCTACGAGCAGTACTTC